This TCR beta chain was documented in a study of control samples from healthy donors and cancer patients. From germline, CDR1 is SGDLS and CDR2 YYNGEE. Trimming stripped 0 bases from V and 4 bases from J, with 8 bases between. This CDR3 is built from 14 residues. Sequencing was performed with immunoSEQ multiplex PCR; in TCRdb, only in-frame clones are kept and a portion is missing. The table lists more than 85,000 clones, approximately 87% of them singletons, with 3.7% in the top ten. This receptor was identified in a woman aged 55 to 70 with lung cancer. Sequenced material: PBMCs. The chain uses TRBV9 and TRBJ1-5, with no clear D. The CDR3 is CASSVGSGNQPQHF. DNA for the CDR3: TGTGCCAGCAGCGTAGGCTCGGGTAATCAGCCCCAGCATTTT.